Listed below are T cell receptor beta chains from one sample, sequenced in a study of long-term antiretroviral therapy in people with HIV. The data were produced by immunoSEQ multiplex PCR, yet TCRdb's version contains in-frame clones alone and is incomplete. Of under 40,000 clones listed, approximately 80% were seen once; the top ten hold under 15%. Sample: unsorted PBMCs, taken 0.3 years after starting antiretroviral therapy. The source of these receptors is a man younger than 30 with HIV. CDR3s include the opening cysteine and the closing phenylalanine or tryptophan. Each record gives: D gene, J gene, V gene, clone size, CDR3 DNA, CDR3 protein. D genes are given only for firm matches. Clone size, where shown, is once, few, many, or a class for clones that have expanded.

d_gene: NA
j_gene: TRBJ1-2
v_gene: TRBV30
abundance: NA
CDR3nt: TGTGCCGTGCGAGTAGGGTGGGACTATGGCTACACCTTC
CDR3aa: CAVRVGWDYGYTF

d_gene: NA
j_gene: TRBJ2-7
v_gene: TRBV7-8
abundance: NA
CDR3nt: TGTGCCAGCAGCAATAGACGGGAAAGCTCCTACGAGCAGTACTTC
CDR3aa: CASSNRRESSYEQYF

d_gene: NA
j_gene: TRBJ1-3
v_gene: TRBV30
abundance: few
CDR3nt: TGTGCCTGGAGAGGATCTGGAAACACCATATATTTT
CDR3aa: CAWRGSGNTIYF

d_gene: TRBD1
j_gene: TRBJ1-3
v_gene: TRBV7-9
abundance: NA
CDR3nt: TGTGCCAGCAGCTTCCAGGGGGCGTCAGGAAACACCATATATTTT
CDR3aa: CASSFQGASGNTIYF

d_gene: NA
j_gene: TRBJ1-5
v_gene: TRBV30
abundance: medium-sized
CDR3nt: TGTGCCTGGAGTGAACAGAGCAATCAGCCCCAGCATTTT
CDR3aa: CAWSEQSNQPQHF

d_gene: NA
j_gene: TRBJ1-5
v_gene: TRBV6-1
abundance: once
CDR3nt: TGTGCCAGCAGTCTTGAGTCCAATCAGCCCCAGCATTTT
CDR3aa: CASSLESNQPQHF

d_gene: NA
j_gene: TRBJ1-2
v_gene: TRBV4-1
abundance: few
CDR3nt: TGCGCCAGCAGCCAAGGCGGGAGTAACTATGGCTACACCTTC
CDR3aa: CASSQGGSNYGYTF

d_gene: NA
j_gene: TRBJ2-7
v_gene: TRBV15
abundance: NA
CDR3nt: TGTGCCACCAGCAGAGGACGGGGGGCGGGGGCCTACGAGCAGTACTTC
CDR3aa: CATSRGRGAGAYEQYF

d_gene: NA
j_gene: TRBJ1-2
v_gene: TRBV7-9
abundance: NA
CDR3nt: TGTGCCAGCAGCCACCGTGGACAGCTAAATGGCTACACCTTC
CDR3aa: CASSHRGQLNGYTF

d_gene: TRBD2
j_gene: TRBJ2-7
v_gene: TRBV6-5
abundance: NA
CDR3nt: TGTGCCAGCAGATTTAGCGGGGTCACCTACGAGCAGTACTTC
CDR3aa: CASRFSGVTYEQYF

d_gene: TRBD2
j_gene: TRBJ2-7
v_gene: TRBV27
abundance: NA
CDR3nt: TGTGCCAGCACCGTACTAGCGGGAGATTCCCTCGAGCAGTACTTC
CDR3aa: CASTVLAGDSLEQYF

d_gene: NA
j_gene: TRBJ2-3
v_gene: TRBV5-1
abundance: NA
CDR3nt: TGCGCCAGCAGCCCTGCCGGGACACTGGGGGATACGCAGTATTTT
CDR3aa: CASSPAGTLGDTQYF